These 23 T cell receptor beta chains share one sample of origin, sequenced in a study of T cell repertoires in cytomegalovirus infection. MiXCR was run by TCRdb on the reads, yielding one entry per CDR3 protein. The table has roughly 920,000 distinct CDR3 sequences, less than 35% seen once. These receptors' targets are unknown. The source was cultured CD8+ T cells from PBMCs, collected from culture after CMV antigen stimulation. Receptor source: a human donor in good health (CMV status not recorded). Some clones in this sample may be carry-over from other donors' samples.

This clonotype was recorded a few times. This sequence joins TRBV10-3 and TRBJ1-1; no clear D gene. V shed 5 bases and J shed 5 bases, with 12 bases lying between them. The CDR3 runs to 13 residues. The V gene's germline CDR1 is ENHRY and CDR2 SYGVKD. Here the CDR3 reads CAISSDGRTEAFF. CDR3 nucleotide sequence: TGTGCCATCAGTTCGGACGGTCGAACTGAAGCTTTCTTT.

On this clonotype: The conserved phenylalanine or tryptophan normally closing the CDR3 is absent here, so this likely arose from a read error. V is TRBV12-3 or TRBV12-4 and J is TRBJ2-2; TRBD1 aligns across 8 bases. The CDR3 has 16 amino acids. V dropped 5 bases and J dropped 0; count of bases not matched to a gene: 5. CDR3 DNA sequence: TGTGCCAGCAGTCCCCAGACAGGGGCGAACACCGGGGAGCTGTTTCTT. Translated: CASSPQTGANTGELFL.

This sequence joins TRBV5-6 and TRBJ1-2, with 7 bases lining up with TRBD1. This CDR3 is 14 amino acids long. Unmatched junction bases numbered 5, after V lost 0 bases and J lost 6 bases. CDR1 SGHDT and CDR2 YYEEEE come from the germline V gene. CDR3 sequence reads: CASSLGQGFNGYTF. CDR3 DNA: TGTGCCAGCAGCTTGGGACAGGGATTCAATGGCTACACCTTC.

This chain connects TRBV6-5 to TRBJ2-6; no reliable D call. The V end was cut by 0 bases, the J end by 0 bases, with 15 bases between. Looked up from germline, CDR1 is MNHEY and CDR2 is SVGAGI. This CDR3 region has 19 residues. The CDR3 nucleotides are TGTGCCAGCAGTTACTCGATGCACCACACTCTCTCTGGGGCCAACGTCCTGACTTTC. It codes for CASSYSMHHTLSGANVLTF.

This clonotype was counted only a few times. The V and J genes are TRBV28 and TRBJ2-1; 7 nucleotides align to TRBD2. Germline CDR1 MDHEN, CDR2 SYDVKM. With V trimmed by 3 bases and J by 4 bases, 3 bases remained unmatched. The CDR3 is 14 residues long. The CDR3 sequence is CASSFGAGYNEQFF. The CDR3 DNA is TGTGCCAGCAGTTTTGGAGCGGGGTACAATGAGCAGTTCTTC. Full variable domain (outside the CDR3, taken from reference TRBV28 and TRBJ2-1): DVKVTQSSRYLVKRTGEKVFLECVQDMDHENMFWYRQDPGLGLRLIYFSYDVKMKEKGDIPEGYSVSREKKERFSLILESASTNQTSMYLCASSFGAGYNEQFFGPGTRLTVL.

This clonotype was recorded at least ten times. The rearrangement uses TRBV27 and TRBJ2-2, with a possible D match to TRBD2 (6 bases). Germline V gene sequence: CDR1 MNHEY, CDR2 SMNVEV (reference sequence). V dropped 6 bases and J dropped 6 bases, with 11 bases sitting between them. The CDR3 loop spans 13 amino acids. The CDR3 is CASSPGGPGELFF. CDR3 sequence (DNA): TGTGCCAGCAGCCCAGGAGGGCCCGGGGAGCTGTTTTTT.

The chain is built from TRBV7-6 and TRBJ2-5, with D tentatively TRBD1 (6 bases). Germline CDR1 reads SGHVS; CDR2 reads FNYEAQ. V lost 4 bases and J 3 bases, leaving 12 bases between the germline ends. The length of the CDR3 is 14 residues. The CDR3 spells CASSSGQREETQYF. DNA for the CDR3: TGTGCCAGCAGCTCAGGACAGAGGGAAGAGACCCAGTACTTC.

V usage is TRBV28 and J usage is TRBJ2-6; TRBD1 matches at 7 bases. Germline lookup yields CDR1 MDHEN and CDR2 SYDVKM. This CDR3 comprises 17 residues. J was trimmed by 4 bases and V by 6 bases; bases with no gene match: 12. CDR3: CASRPDRVDSGANVLTF. The CDR3 region has the DNA TGTGCCAGCAGGCCCGACAGGGTGGACTCCGGGGCCAACGTCCTGACTTTC. Drawing the rest from reference TRBV28 and TRBJ2-6, the complete variable domain is DVKVTQSSRYLVKRTGEKVFLECVQDMDHENMFWYRQDPGLGLRLIYFSYDVKMKEKGDIPEGYSVSREKKERFSLILESASTNQTSMYLCASRPDRVDSGANVLTFGAGSRLTVL.

This clonotype was found once. A read error may explain this, as a much larger clone is one base away. V gene TRBV6-2 or TRBV6-3 combines with J gene TRBJ2-3; D is undetermined. The CDR3 sequence is 12 residues long. Germline loops: CDR1 MNHEY, CDR2 SVGEGT. The chain's CDR3 is CASTGTPDAQYF. CDR3 sequence (DNA): TGTGCCAGCACCGGCACGCCAGATGCGCAGTATTTT.

This chain joins TRBV6-2 or TRBV6-3 and TRBJ2-5; D gene ambiguous. CDR3 length: 12 amino acids. Germline V lookup: CDR1 MNHEY, CDR2 SVGEGT. V was trimmed by 3 bases and J by 1 base, leaving 3 bases between them. Here the CDR3 reads CASSYFQETQYF. DNA of the CDR3: TGTGCCAGCAGTTATTTCCAAGAGACCCAGTACTTC.

This clonotype was observed a handful of times. This rearrangement joins TRBV7-9 to TRBJ2-1, with D uncertain. Trimming cost V 5 bases and J 9 bases, with 8 bases left between them. The CDR3 runs 11 residues. Germline CDR1 reads SEHNR; CDR2 reads FQNEAQ (reference sequence). Written as DNA, the CDR3 is TGTGCCAGCAGCCCTACCCTTGAGCAGTTCTTC. Residues: CASSPTLEQFF.

This clonotype showed up just a few times. The chain employs TRBV7-9 and TRBJ1-4; the D is unclear. V lost 1 base and J 4 bases, leaving 10 bases between the germline ends. This CDR3 contains 15 residues. The germline V gene has CDR1 SEHNR and CDR2 FQNEAQ (reference sequence). CDR3 coding DNA: TGTGCCAGCAGCTTAGAACTCAATGGTAATGAAAAACTGTTTTTT. It encodes CASSLELNGNEKLFF.

As for this clonotype: At one of its ends the junction is not consistent with the germline gene, which may arise from a read error. The chain combines TRBV19 with TRBJ2-2; D not certain. Germline-derived CDR1 and CDR2 are LNHDA and SQIVND (reference sequence). CDR3 length equals 14 residues. The CDR3 reads CASSMADNTRELFF. Written as DNA, the CDR3 is TGTGCCAGTAGTATGGCAGATAACACCAGGGAGCTGTTTTTT.

This clonotype was observed a few times. V and J are TRBV5-1 and TRBJ2-1, with D tentatively TRBD2 (6 bases). Looked up from germline, CDR1 is SGHRS and CDR2 is YFSETQ. V was clipped by 3 bases and J by 5 bases, with 12 bases between them. There are 14 residues in the CDR3. The CDR3 sequence: CASSWGDGNNEQFF. The CDR3 region has the DNA TGCGCCAGCAGCTGGGGGGACGGTAACAATGAGCAGTTCTTC.

This clonotype was observed many times. The genes are TRBV7-6 and TRBJ1-1; possible D gene TRBD1, 5 bases. The CDR3 contains 15 residues. V dropped 5 bases and J dropped 4 bases, with 17 bases sitting between them. Germline V gene data show CDR1 as SGHVS and CDR2 as FNYEAQ. CDR3 residues: CASSRRQWGSTEAFF. The CDR3 DNA sequence: TGTGCCAGCAGCCGAAGGCAGTGGGGGAGCACTGAAGCTTTCTTT.

This clonotype was counted only a few times. This chain connects TRBV24-1 to TRBJ2-2; 10 positions agree with TRBD2. Germline CDR1 KGHDR, CDR2 SFDVKD. The V and J ends lost 4 bases and 7 bases, in that order; junction bases with no gene match: 8. The CDR3 spans 16 residues. The CDR3 reads CATSDWTSGGVGELFF. The CDR3 nucleotides are TGTGCCACCAGTGACTGGACTAGCGGCGGGGTCGGGGAGCTGTTTTTT.

This clonotype was detected ten times or more. This chain uses TRBV12-3 or TRBV12-4 with TRBJ2-7; 9 bases map to TRBD1. The CDR3 extends over 13 amino acids. Trimming removed 5 bases from V and 7 bases from J; junction bases left unmatched: 6. The CDR3 sequence is CASSPGTGREQYF. CDR3 sequence (DNA): TGTGCCAGCAGTCCCGGGACAGGGAGAGAGCAGTACTTC.

V is TRBV9 and J is TRBJ1-4; D not resolved. The germline gives CDR1 SGDLS, CDR2 YYNGEE. The CDR3 covers 14 residues. V gave up 2 bases and J gave up 4 bases, with 9 bases separating them. The CDR3, as DNA: TGTGCCAGCAGCGTCGACGGGGATAATGAAAAACTGTTTTTT. It specifies CASSVDGDNEKLFF.

This chain connects TRBV9 to TRBJ2-3; D remains unclear. Germline lookup yields CDR1 SGDLS and CDR2 YYNGEE. The CDR3 totals 15 residues. The germline V and J ends were trimmed by 1 base and 2 bases, with 11 bases remaining between them. The CDR3 reads CASSVNGPITDTQYF. The CDR3 DNA sequence: TGTGCCAGCAGCGTAAATGGACCTATCACAGATACGCAGTATTTT.

This clonotype appeared a few times. The chain employs TRBV9 and TRBJ2-7; TRBD1 aligns across 10 bases. The CDR3 runs to 15 residues. With V trimmed by 5 bases and J by 6 bases, 11 bases remained unmatched. Germline loops: CDR1 SGDLS, CDR2 YYNGEE. This chain's CDR3 is CASRPATGGSAEQYF. The DNA of the CDR3 is TGTGCCAGCAGACCTGCGACAGGGGGCTCCGCCGAGCAGTACTTC.

The V and J genes are TRBV20-1 and TRBJ2-1; 8 bases align to TRBD1. The germline V gene has CDR1 DFQATT and CDR2 SNEGSKA (reference sequence). J lost 6 bases, V lost 6 bases, and 13 bases had no gene match. The length of the CDR3 is 15 residues. The CDR3 nucleotides read TGCAGTGCAGTCGTCCGACAGGGGTTACCCAATGAGCAGTTCTTC. Protein: CSAVVRQGLPNEQFF.

The chain is built from TRBV7-6 and TRBJ2-1; D perhaps matches TRBD2 (7 bases). Trimming removed 3 bases from V and 5 bases from J, with 14 bases in between. Germline V gene sequence: CDR1 SGHVS, CDR2 FNYEAQ. The CDR3 has 15 amino acids. CDR3 sequence reads: CASSLGAGAHNEQFF. CDR3 sequence (DNA): TGTGCCAGCAGCTTGGGGGCGGGGGCTCACAATGAGCAGTTCTTC.

The genes are TRBV28 and TRBJ1-2, with D uncertain. This CDR3 comprises 14 residues. Trimming removed 8 bases from V and 5 bases from J, with 18 bases in between. Germline assignment: CDR1 MDHEN and CDR2 SYDVKM. The DNA of the CDR3 is TGTGCCAGCCGCATCTGGGAACGGCGGTATGGCTACACCTTC. Translating it yields CASRIWERRYGYTF.